The present T cell receptor beta chain was sequenced within a study of blood T cell repertoires in COVID-19. TCRdb keeps only in-frame clones here, not all; method: immunoSEQ multiplex PCR. The table lists roughly 220,000 clones, around 84% of them singletons. The CDR3 sequence is 15 residues long. V shed 2 bases, J shed 6 bases, and the junction held 6 bases outside the gene matches. CDR1 and CDR2 from the germline V gene are SNHLY and FYNNEI. The source of this sequence is a woman between 55 and 75 years old who had recovered from COVID-19. Specimen: peripheral blood. The V call is TRBV2, the J call TRBJ2-3, with 9 positions matching TRBD2. The DNA for the CDR3 is TGTGCCAGCAGTGAAAGGCTAGCGGGGATCGATACGCAGTATTTT. This sequence encodes CASSERLAGIDTQYF.